This T cell receptor beta chain was sequenced in a study of cytomegalovirus exposure and HLA in healthy donors. About the research overall: Among the approximately 400 genotyped donors, 81% were placed in the Caucasian-associated ancestry cluster. Study observations and caveats: Reportedly, TCR beta sequences accurately predicted HLA-A and HLA-B alleles in most subjects. In a later analysis, TCR beta V- and J-gene trimming showed a link to a missense DCLRE1C variant. Under in vitro conditions, three CMV-associated chains were confirmed as specific for CMV antigens.

PCR was performed using 60 Vbeta and 13 Jbeta primers. The data were produced by immunoSEQ multiplex PCR, yet TCRdb's version contains in-frame clones alone and is incomplete. The table shows some 240,000 clones, with 80% to 95% occurring only once. The J segment lost 5 bases and the V segment lost 8 bases, leaving 5 bases of the junction unmatched. The length of the CDR3 is 14 residues. Germline values: CDR1 MNHNS, CDR2 SASEGT. Concerning this clone: The antigen remains unidentified.

Sequencing used PBMCs. The sequence was collected from a girl aged 2 to 10 in good health and CMV-seronegative. The chain carries TRBV6-1 and TRBJ2-3, with TRBD2 identical over 12 bases. For the CDR3, the DNA is TGTGCCAGCCGACTAGCGGGGGTGTTAGATACGCAGTATTTT. This translates into CASRLAGVLDTQYF.